These 2 T cell receptor beta chains came from one sample sequenced in a study of shared clonotypes between healthy human individuals. CD8 cells regarded as naive lacked CD45RO, were positively chosen for CCR7, and omitted terminally differentiated effector memory CD45RA+ cells. Using immunoSEQ multiplex PCR, the repertoire was profiled, and TCRdb retains in-frame clones only, with some absent. The sample has about 820,000 clones, around 92% seen once. The specimen sequenced was naive CD8+ T cells sorted from blood. These receptors were collected from a man aged 25 to 45 in good health.

This clone was recorded only once. This rearrangement joins TRBV27 to TRBJ1-1; possibly TRBD1 for D (5 bases). From germline, CDR1 is MNHEY and CDR2 SMNVEV (reference sequence). V lost 5 bases, J lost 1 base, and 11 bases lay in between. This CDR3 is 14 amino acids long. In nucleotides, the CDR3 is TGTGCCAGCAGTCCAGGGAGGAGGAACACTGAAGCTTTCTTT. Protein product: CASSPGRRNTEAFF.

This sequence joins TRBV6-1 and TRBJ2-2; tentatively, D is TRBD1 (6 bases). CDR1 is MNHNS and CDR2 is SASEGT in the germline V gene. Trimming took off 0 bases at V and 7 bases at J, with 15 bases between the two ends. The CDR3 has 16 residues. The CDR3 is CASSEAHRAVIGELFF. CDR3 nucleotides: TGTGCCAGCAGTGAAGCCCACAGGGCGGTGATCGGGGAGCTGTTTTTT.